This TCR beta chain is from a study of control samples from healthy donors and cancer patients. The method was immunoSEQ multiplex PCR; TCRdb's version includes in-frame clones alone and lacks a portion of them. The table shows about 190,000 clones, with roughly nine tenths occurring only once. The source is a man younger than 40 in good health. What was sequenced was blood.

The CDR3 region is CASSPPGRSSYNEQFF. CDR3 nucleotide sequence: TGTGCCAGCTCACCCCCGGGACGGAGCTCCTACAATGAGCAGTTCTTC. The chain combines TRBV18 with TRBJ2-1; D may correspond to TRBD1 or TRBD2 (5 bases each). CDR1 KGHSH and CDR2 LQKENI come from the germline V gene. V lost 3 bases and J 0 bases, leaving 12 bases between the germline ends. This CDR3 is built from 16 residues.